Listed below are T cell receptor beta chains from one sample, sequenced in a study of a mutant IDH1 vaccine in newly diagnosed glioma. The method was immunoSEQ multiplex PCR; TCRdb's version includes in-frame clones alone and lacks a portion of them. The table has over 75,000 clones, about 90% seen once. This material consisted of PBMCs, taken from a glioma patient treated with radiotherapy, temozolomide or both. These receptors came from a woman in her forties or fifties with glioma. Each CDR3 is given with its conserved first and last residue.

TRBV28	CASSPPLGKQYF
TRBV18	CASSRGTGTGELFF
TRBV6-5	CASRGGTGQYTEAFF
TRBV6-5	CASSYVGRSTDTQYF
TRBV5-4	CASSFPPSEKLFF
TRBV2	CASSGASGSWNEQFF
TRBV5-6	CASSGEPSRRDEQYF
TRBV27	CASTSSGSGDTQYF
TRBV5-8	CASSLATGNYGYTF
TRBV7-9	CASSSTTGQGGYEQYF
TRBV27	CASSLRPGFTEAFF
TRBV27	CASRDTGPYSNQPQHF
TRBV28	CASSSSGTLSGKEKLFF
TRBV29-1	CSVEGRDGAWGTQYF
TRBV5-1	CASSEQGLYEKLFF
TRBV6-4	CASSEEKSSYNEQFF
TRBV7-9	CASSPDGLAHEQYF
TRBV7-9	CASSLGGSEQFF
TRBV15	CATSRLGYGYTF
TRBV7-2	CASSSPLAGLNNEQFF
TRBV19	CASMDQSHGYTF
TRBV5-1	CASSHSGRNSYEQYF
TRBV11-2	CASSPTGNLYEQYF